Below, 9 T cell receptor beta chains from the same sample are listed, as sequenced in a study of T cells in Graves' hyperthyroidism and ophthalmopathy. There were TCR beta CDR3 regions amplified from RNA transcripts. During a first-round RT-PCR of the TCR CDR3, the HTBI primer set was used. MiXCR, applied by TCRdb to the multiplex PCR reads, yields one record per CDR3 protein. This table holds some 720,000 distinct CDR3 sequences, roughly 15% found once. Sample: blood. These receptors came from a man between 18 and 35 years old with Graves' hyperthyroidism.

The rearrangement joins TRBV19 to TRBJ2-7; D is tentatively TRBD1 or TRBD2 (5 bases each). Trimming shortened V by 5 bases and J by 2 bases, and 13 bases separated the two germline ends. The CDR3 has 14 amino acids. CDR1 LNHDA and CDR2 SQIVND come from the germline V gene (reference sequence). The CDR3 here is CASSPDGTAYEQYF. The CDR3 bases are TGTGCCAGTAGTCCAGATGGGACGGCCTACGAGCAGTACTTC.

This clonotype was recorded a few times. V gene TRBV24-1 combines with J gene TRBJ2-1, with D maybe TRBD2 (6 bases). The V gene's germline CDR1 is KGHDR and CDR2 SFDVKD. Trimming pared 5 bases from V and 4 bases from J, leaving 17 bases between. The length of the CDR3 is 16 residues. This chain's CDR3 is CATSASGLGTYNEQFF. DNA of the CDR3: TGTGCCACCAGTGCCTCCGGGCTAGGGACTTACAATGAGCAGTTCTTC.

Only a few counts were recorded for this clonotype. CDR3 DNA: TGTGCCAGCAGCCCCTTAGCGGGATGGAATACGCAGTATTTT. Protein: CASSPLAGWNTQYF. The V gene is TRBV11-2, the J gene TRBJ2-3; 8 nucleotides agree with TRBD2. Germline assignment: CDR1 SGHAT and CDR2 FQNNGV. The J segment lost 7 bases and the V segment lost 5 bases, leaving 8 bases of the junction unmatched. This CDR3 contains 14 residues. Using reference TRBV11-2 and TRBJ2-3 for the parts outside the CDR3, the full variable domain is EAGVAQSPRYKIIEKRQSVAFWCNPISGHATLYWYQQILGQGPKLLIQFQNNGVVDDSQLPKDRFSAERLKGVDSTLKIQPAKLEDSAVYLCASSPLAGWNTQYFGPGTRLTVL.

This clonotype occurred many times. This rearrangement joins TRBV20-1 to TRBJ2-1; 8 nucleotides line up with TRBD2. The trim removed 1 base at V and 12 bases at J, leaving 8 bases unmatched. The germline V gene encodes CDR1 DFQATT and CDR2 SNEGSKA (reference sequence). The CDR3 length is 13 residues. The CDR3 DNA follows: TGCAGTGCTAGAGGGGGACTAGTTCTTGGGCAGTTCTTC. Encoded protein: CSARGGLVLGQFF.

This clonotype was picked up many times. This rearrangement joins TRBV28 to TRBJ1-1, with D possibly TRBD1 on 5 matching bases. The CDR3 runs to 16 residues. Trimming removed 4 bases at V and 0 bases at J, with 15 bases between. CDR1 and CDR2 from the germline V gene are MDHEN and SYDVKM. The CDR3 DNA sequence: TGTGCCAGCAGTTCGGCCGGGGGAGGGATGAACACTGAAGCTTTCTTT. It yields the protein CASSSAGGGMNTEAFF. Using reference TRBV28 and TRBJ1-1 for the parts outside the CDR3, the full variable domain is DVKVTQSSRYLVKRTGEKVFLECVQDMDHENMFWYRQDPGLGLRLIYFSYDVKMKEKGDIPEGYSVSREKKERFSLILESASTNQTSMYLCASSSAGGGMNTEAFFGQGTRLTVV.

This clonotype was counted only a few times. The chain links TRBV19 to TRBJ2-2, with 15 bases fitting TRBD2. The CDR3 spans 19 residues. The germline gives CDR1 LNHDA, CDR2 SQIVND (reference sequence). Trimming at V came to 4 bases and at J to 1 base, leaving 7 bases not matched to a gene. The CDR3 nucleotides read TGTGCCAGTAGTACAGGGACTAGCGGGAGGCCCCAGAACACCGGGGAGCTGTTTTTT. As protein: CASSTGTSGRPQNTGELFF. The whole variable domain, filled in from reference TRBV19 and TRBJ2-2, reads DGGITQSPKYLFRKEGQNVTLSCEQNLNHDAMYWYRQDPGQGLRLIYYSQIVNDFQKGDIAEGYSVSREKKESFPLTVTSAQKNPTAFYLCASSTGTSGRPQNTGELFFGEGSRLTVL.

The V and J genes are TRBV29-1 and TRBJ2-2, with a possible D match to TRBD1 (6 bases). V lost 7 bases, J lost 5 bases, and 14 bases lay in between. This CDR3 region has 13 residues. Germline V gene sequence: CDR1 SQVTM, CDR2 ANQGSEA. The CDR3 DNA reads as TGCAGCGGGGGGCCTCTGGGTACCGGGGAGCTGTTTTTT. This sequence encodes CSGGPLGTGELFF.

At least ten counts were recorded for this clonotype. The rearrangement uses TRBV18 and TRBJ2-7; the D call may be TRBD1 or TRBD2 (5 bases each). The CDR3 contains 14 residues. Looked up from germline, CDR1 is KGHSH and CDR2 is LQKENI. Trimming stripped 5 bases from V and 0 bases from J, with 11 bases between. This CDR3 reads CASSAGTRSYEQYF. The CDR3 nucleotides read TGTGCCAGCTCAGCCGGGACGCGCTCCTACGAGCAGTACTTC.

The CDR3 coding sequence is TGTGCCAGTAGTAGTGATTGGGGGGGAACTGAAGCTTTCTTT. Its translation is CASSSDWGGTEAFF. The chain joins TRBV19 to TRBJ1-1; D is perhaps TRBD1 (5 bases). The ends were cut back, 4 bases at V and 5 bases at J, with 14 bases in the middle. CDR1 and CDR2 (germline): LNHDA, SQIVND (reference sequence). CDR3 size: 14 residues.